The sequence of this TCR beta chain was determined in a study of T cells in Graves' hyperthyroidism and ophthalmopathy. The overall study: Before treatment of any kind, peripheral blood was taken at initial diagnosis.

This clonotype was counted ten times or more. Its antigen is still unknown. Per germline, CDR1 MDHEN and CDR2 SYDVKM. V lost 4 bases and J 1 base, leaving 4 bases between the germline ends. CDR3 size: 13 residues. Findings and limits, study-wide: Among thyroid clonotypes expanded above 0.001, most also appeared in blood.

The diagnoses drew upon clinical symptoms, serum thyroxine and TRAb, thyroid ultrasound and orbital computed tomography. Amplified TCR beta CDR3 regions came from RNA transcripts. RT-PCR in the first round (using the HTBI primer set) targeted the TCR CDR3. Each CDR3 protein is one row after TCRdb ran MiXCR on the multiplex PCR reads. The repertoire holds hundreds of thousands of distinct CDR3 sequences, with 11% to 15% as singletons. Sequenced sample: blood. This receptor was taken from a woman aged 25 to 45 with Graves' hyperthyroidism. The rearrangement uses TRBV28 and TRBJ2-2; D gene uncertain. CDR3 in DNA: TGTGCCAGCAGTTGGGGGAACACCGGGGAGCTGTTTTTT. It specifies CASSWGNTGELFF.